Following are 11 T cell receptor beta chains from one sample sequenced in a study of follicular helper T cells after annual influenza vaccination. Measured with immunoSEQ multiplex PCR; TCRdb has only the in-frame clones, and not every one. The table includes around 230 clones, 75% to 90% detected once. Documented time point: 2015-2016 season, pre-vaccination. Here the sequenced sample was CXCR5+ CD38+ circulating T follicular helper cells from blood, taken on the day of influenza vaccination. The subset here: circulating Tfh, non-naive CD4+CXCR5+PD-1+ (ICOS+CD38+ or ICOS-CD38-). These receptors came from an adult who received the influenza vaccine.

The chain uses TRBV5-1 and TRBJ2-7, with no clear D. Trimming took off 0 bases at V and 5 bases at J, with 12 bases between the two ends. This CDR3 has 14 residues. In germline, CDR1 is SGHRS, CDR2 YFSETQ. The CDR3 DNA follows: TGCGCCAGCAGCTTGGTTAGTGTGGCGGACGAGCAGTACTTC. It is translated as CASSLVSVADEQYF.

The CDR3 here is CASSPGQGAGEQYF. As DNA, the CDR3 is TGTGCCAGCAGCCCGGGACAGGGGGCGGGGGAGCAGTACTTC. The chain recombines TRBV7-7 with TRBJ2-7; TRBD1 agrees at 12 bases. V lost 5 bases, J lost 7 bases, and 6 bases stayed unmatched. CDR1 is SSHAT, CDR2 FNYEAQ, per germline (reference sequence). The CDR3 extends over 14 amino acids.

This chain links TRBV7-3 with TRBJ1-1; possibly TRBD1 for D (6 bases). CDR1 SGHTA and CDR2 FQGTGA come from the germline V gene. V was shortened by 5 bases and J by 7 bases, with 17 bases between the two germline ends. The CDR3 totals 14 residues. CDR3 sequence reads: CASSPAGTQDEAFF. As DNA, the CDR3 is TGTGCCAGCAGCCCGGCCGGGACACAGGATGAAGCTTTCTTT.

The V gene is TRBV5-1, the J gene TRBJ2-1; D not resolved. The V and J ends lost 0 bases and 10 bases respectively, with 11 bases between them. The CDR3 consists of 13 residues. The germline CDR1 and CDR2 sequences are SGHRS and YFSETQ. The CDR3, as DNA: TGCGCCAGCAGCTTGGGAGACTCAGGAGAGCAGTTCTTC. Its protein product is CASSLGDSGEQFF.

CDR3 DNA: TGTGCCACCAGCAGGATGGGAGCGGGTATAGCAACAGATACGCAGTATTTT. Translating gives CATSRMGAGIATDTQYF. The chain couples TRBV15 to TRBJ2-3; tentative D call: TRBD2 (6 bases). This CDR3 comprises 17 residues. Trimming removed 3 bases at V and 3 bases at J, with 19 bases between. Germline CDR1 reads LNHNV; CDR2 reads YYDKDF (reference sequence).

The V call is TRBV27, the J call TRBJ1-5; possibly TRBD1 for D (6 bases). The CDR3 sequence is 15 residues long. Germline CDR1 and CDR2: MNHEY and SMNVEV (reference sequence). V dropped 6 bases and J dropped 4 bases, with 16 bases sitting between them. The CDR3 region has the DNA TGTGCCAGCAGATCGGGGGGGGCCGAAAATCAGCCCCAGCATTTT. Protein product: CASRSGGAENQPQHF.

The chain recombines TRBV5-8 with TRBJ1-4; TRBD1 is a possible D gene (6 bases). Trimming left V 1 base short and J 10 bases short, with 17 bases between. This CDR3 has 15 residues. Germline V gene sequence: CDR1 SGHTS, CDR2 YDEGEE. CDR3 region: CASSLLGTEGGKLFF. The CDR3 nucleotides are TGTGCCAGCAGCTTGCTTGGGACGGAGGGGGGAAAACTGTTTTTT.

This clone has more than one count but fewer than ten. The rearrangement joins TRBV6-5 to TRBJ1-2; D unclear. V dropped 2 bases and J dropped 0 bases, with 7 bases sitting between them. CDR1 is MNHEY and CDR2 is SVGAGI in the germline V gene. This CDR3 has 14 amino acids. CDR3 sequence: CASSYGKTNYGYTF. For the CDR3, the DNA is TGTGCCAGCAGTTACGGCAAGACTAACTATGGCTACACCTTC.

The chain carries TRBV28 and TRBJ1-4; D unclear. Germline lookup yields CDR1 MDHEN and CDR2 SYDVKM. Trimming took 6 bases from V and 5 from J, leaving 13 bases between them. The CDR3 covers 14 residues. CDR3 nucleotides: TGTGCCAGCAGCATGATGCAAGTGAATGAAAAACTGTTTTTT. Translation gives CASSMMQVNEKLFF.

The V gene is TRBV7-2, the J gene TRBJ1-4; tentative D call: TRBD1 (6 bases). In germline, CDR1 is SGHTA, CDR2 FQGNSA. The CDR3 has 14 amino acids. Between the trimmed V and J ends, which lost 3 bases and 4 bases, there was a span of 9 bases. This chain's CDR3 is CASSFGQNNEKLFF. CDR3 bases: TGTGCCAGCAGCTTCGGACAGAATAATGAAAAACTGTTTTTT.

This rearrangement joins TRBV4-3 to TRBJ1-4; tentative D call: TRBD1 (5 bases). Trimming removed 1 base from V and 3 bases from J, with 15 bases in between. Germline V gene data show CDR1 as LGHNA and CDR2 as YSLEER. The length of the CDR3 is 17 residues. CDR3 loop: CASSQATSDKSNEKLFF. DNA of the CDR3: TGCGCCAGCAGCCAAGCGACCTCGGACAAATCTAATGAAAAACTGTTTTTT.